This T cell receptor beta chain was sequenced during a study of blood T cells in healthy people across ages. Study-wide points: Without sorted subsets, naive and antigen-experienced compartments could not be conclusively compared. Strong correlation existed between TCR beta diversity and naive T cell percentage.

This clonotype showed up just a few times. Its antigen is undetermined. The authors ran a second PCR of 7 to 11 cycles using a sample-barcoded 5' primer and a J-beta primer mix. Unique molecular identifiers of 12 random nucleotides labeled each cDNA. TCRdb called the 5' RACE reads again in MiXCR, with one record for every CDR3 protein. The sample includes approximately 2,000,000 distinct CDR3 sequences, about 39% of them seen just once. This CDR3 is 16 amino acids long. V lost 1 base and J lost 5, with 15 bases in between. This TCR derives from a human donor in good health. This sequence joins TRBV12-3 or TRBV12-4 and TRBJ2-1; D might be TRBD1 (5 bases). The sequencing input was blood. The chain's CDR3 is CASSLVLQGGDNEQFF. CDR3 in DNA: TGTGCCAGCAGTTTAGTCTTGCAGGGTGGTGACAATGAGCAGTTCTTC.